This passage covers 18 T cell receptor beta chains from one sample sequenced in a study of PD-1 blockade in classical Hodgkin lymphoma (dated by TCRdb to the early 2020s). The time point label, read with the paper, signifies: newly diagnosed, previously untreated cHL patient sample. Library preparation used the immunoSEQ multiplex PCR assay. The table was pulled from immuneACCESS by TCRdb, which kept in-frame rearrangements only. Such tables lose some clones; where checked, under half of the loss comes from unresolved V genes, and the rest has no known cause. The sample data list around 50,000 clones, and approximately 91% of these were observed just once. Around 5% of the sample is taken by the ten largest. Material: peripheral blood mononuclear cells (PBMCs). These receptors originate from a human donor with classical Hodgkin lymphoma.

The rearrangement joins TRBV5-4 to TRBJ1-1, with a possible D match to TRBD1 (5 bases). The CDR3 runs to 14 residues. Germline CDR1 is SGHNT and CDR2 is YYREEE (reference sequence). V was cut by 1 base and J by 2 bases, with 9 bases left in between. CDR3 sequence (DNA): TGTGCCAGCAGCTTGCGCCGGACAAACACTGAAGCTTTCTTT. The encoded protein is CASSLRRTNTEAFF. Combining the CDR3 with reference TRBV5-4 and TRBJ1-1 gives the whole variable domain ETGVTQSPTHLIKTRGQQVTLRCSSQSGHNTVSWYQQALGQGPQFIFQYYREEENGRGNFPPRFSGLQFPNYSSELNVNALELDDSALYLCASSLRRTNTEAFFGQGTRLTVV.

The V call is TRBV4-1, the J call TRBJ1-5; TRBD1 matches 10 bases. CDR1 MGHRA and CDR2 YSYEKL come from the germline V gene. The CDR3 loop spans 14 amino acids. Trimming took 4 bases from V and 7 from J; bases not matched to a gene: 4. The CDR3 nucleotides are TGCGCCAGCAGCCTACGGACAGGGGGACAGCCCCAGCATTTT. It is translated as CASSLRTGGQPQHF.

This chain joins TRBV2 and TRBJ1-5; D call uncertain. Germline assignment: CDR1 SNHLY and CDR2 FYNNEI. CDR3 length equals 16 residues. Trimming took off 5 bases at V and 0 bases at J, with 14 bases between the two ends. The CDR3 DNA sequence: TGTGCCAGCAGTTTGAGGCCCAGGATTAGCAATCAGCCCCAGCATTTT. Protein: CASSLRPRISNQPQHF.

This clone was seen only once. The rearrangement uses TRBV6-7 and TRBJ1-3; D not resolved. TRBV6-7 has ORF status, its function being uncertain. Trimming left V 4 bases short and J 0 bases short, with 4 bases between. The CDR3 has 13 amino acids. In nucleotides, the CDR3 is TGTGCCAGCAGTTTCCCCTCTGGAAACACCATATATTTT. Its protein product is CASSFPSGNTIYF.

J is TRBJ2-1 and V is TRBV23-1; 9 nucleotides align to TRBD1. TRBV23-1 is identified as an open reading frame with a role that is uncertain. The CDR3 sequence is 15 residues long. Trimming cost V 8 bases and J 6 bases; bases outside gene matches: 11. In DNA form, the CDR3 reads TGCGCCAGCCCCTCCCCCGGGACAGGGCCCAATGAGCAGTTCTTC. Its translation is CASPSPGTGPNEQFF.

The chain combines TRBV4-1 with TRBJ2-1; D is possibly TRBD1 (6 bases). Germline V gives CDR1 MGHRA, CDR2 YSYEKL. Trimming pared 2 bases from V and 4 bases from J, leaving 12 bases between. CDR3 length equals 15 residues. CDR3 sequence: CASSQFGQYYNEQFF. In nucleotides, the CDR3 is TGCGCCAGCAGCCAATTCGGACAGTATTACAATGAGCAGTTCTTC.

The gene calls are TRBV7-8 and TRBJ1-1; D might be TRBD1 (5 bases). In germline, CDR1 is SGHVS, CDR2 FQNEAQ. With 5 bases removed from V and 1 base from J, the gap between germline ends came to 8 bases. The CDR3 contains 13 residues. CDR3 nucleotides: TGTGCCAGCAGCCTGACAGAGAACACTGAAGCTTTCTTT. Its protein product is CASSLTENTEAFF.

The V gene is TRBV6-1, the J gene TRBJ1-5; no definite D call. This CDR3 spans 17 amino acids. The V gene's germline CDR1 is MNHNS and CDR2 SASEGT. V was clipped by 0 bases and J by 6 bases, with 18 bases between them. The CDR3 nucleotides are TGTGCCAGCAGTGAAGCCCCTGGAAGGGTGAACGGTCAGCCCCAGCATTTT. Translation: CASSEAPGRVNGQPQHF.

This chain joins TRBV6-5 and TRBJ2-1, with D possibly matching TRBD2 (5 bases). Between the trimmed V and J ends, which lost 2 bases and 1 base, there was a span of 9 bases. CDR3 length: 15 amino acids. Germline CDR1 is MNHEY and CDR2 is SVGAGI. The CDR3: CASSYGGPSYNEQFF. The CDR3 DNA reads TGTGCCAGCAGTTACGGCGGGCCTTCCTACAATGAGCAGTTCTTC.

V is TRBV2 and J is TRBJ2-1; D remains unclear. V was shortened by 4 bases and J by 5 bases, with 3 bases between the two germline ends. Germline V gene sequence: CDR1 SNHLY, CDR2 FYNNEI. This CDR3 region has 11 residues. The CDR3 spells CASSVDNEQFF. The DNA for the CDR3 is TGTGCCAGCAGTGTGGACAATGAGCAGTTCTTC.

The gene calls are TRBV9 and TRBJ2-5, with D uncertain. Looked up from germline, CDR1 is SGDLS and CDR2 is YYNGEE. CDR3 length equals 13 residues. V was shortened by 3 bases and J by 11 bases, with 17 bases between the two germline ends. As DNA, the CDR3 is TGTGCCAGCAGCGAGCAGCCCTTGGGTTCTCAGTACTTC. It translates to CASSEQPLGSQYF.

This chain uses TRBV4-1 with TRBJ2-3; TRBD1 is a possible D gene (5 bases). V lost 8 bases and J 5 bases, leaving 23 bases between the germline ends. CDR1 is MGHRA, CDR2 YSYEKL, per germline. The CDR3 loop spans 16 amino acids. The CDR3 DNA reads as TGCGCCAGCCGCAAGATCCAACTTCAGGGCGGAGATACGCAGTATTTT. Its translation is CASRKIQLQGGDTQYF.

This clone was observed a single time. This sequence joins TRBV28 and TRBJ2-5; D might be TRBD2 (7 bases). Gene TRBJ2-7 matches the end of the DNA better, so the J call may be wrong. Germline V CDR1 and CDR2: MDHEN, SYDVKM. The CDR3 runs 14 residues. CDR3 DNA sequence: TGTGCCACCCACCCGGGGGGCAGAAGCTACGAGCAGTACTTC. Translation gives CATHPGGRSYEQYF.

This chain uses TRBV7-5 with TRBJ1-3. TRBV7-5 is reported as a pseudogene. The CDR3 runs 15 residues. The CDR3 nucleotides read TGTGTCAGAAGCTCATTAAAACAGGGAGGGAACACCATATATTTT. Translation: CVRSSLKQGGNTIYF.

Only a few counts were recorded for this clone. The chain combines TRBV18 with TRBJ1-5, with TRBD1 matching 8 bases. The CDR3 sequence is 14 residues long. V gave up 5 bases and J gave up 2 bases; unmatched junction bases: 2. The germline CDR1 and CDR2 sequences are KGHSH and LQKENI. CDR3 sequence: CASSSTGGNQPQHF. Written as DNA, the CDR3 is TGTGCCAGCTCATCGACAGGGGGCAATCAGCCCCAGCATTTT.

This clone was observed a handful of times. This sequence joins TRBV10-3 and TRBJ1-3; tentatively, D is TRBD1 (5 bases). This CDR3 is 13 amino acids long. Trimming removed 9 bases at V and 0 bases at J, with 9 bases between. From germline, CDR1 is ENHRY and CDR2 SYGVKD. The CDR3 bases are TGTGCCATTTTGACAGTCTCTGGAAACACCATATATTTT. It translates to CAILTVSGNTIYF.

This clone was seen only once. Within the sample, other DNA sequences also encode this same CDR3. The CDR3 bases are TGCAGCGTTGCGATAGGGCTATTTGTTGAGCAGTTCTTC. This encodes CSVAIGLFVEQFF. This chain links TRBV29-1 with TRBJ2-1; no firm D call. The V end was cut by 4 bases, the J end by 9 bases, with 16 bases between. CDR3 length equals 13 residues. Germline CDR1 reads SQVTM; CDR2 reads ANQGSEA.

CDR3 amino acids: CASSLTGTDQPQHF. In DNA, the CDR3 is TGTGCCAGCAGCTTAACAGGGACGGACCAGCCCCAGCATTTT. The chain combines TRBV11-2 with TRBJ1-5, with D possibly matching TRBD1 (6 bases). This CDR3 contains 14 residues. Germline CDR1 is SGHAT and CDR2 is FQNNGV. Trimming pared 2 bases from V and 7 bases from J, leaving 12 bases between.